The 19 T cell receptor beta chains below come from one sample, sequenced in a study of T cells in lung cancer brain metastases. Method: immunoSEQ multiplex PCR; TCRdb's copy keeps in-frame clones and lacks some. The repertoire holds about 6,700 clones, approximately 90% seen once, with roughly 4.6% in the top ten. Material: tumor tissue from the primary lung tumor. These receptors all stem from a middle-aged man with non-small cell lung cancer.

The chain recombines TRBV25-1 with TRBJ1-2; possibly TRBD1 for D (5 bases). The CDR3 is 16 amino acids. Trimming shortened V by 2 bases and J by 2 bases, and 15 bases separated the two germline ends. CDR1 is MGHDK, CDR2 SYGVNS, per germline. CDR3 DNA sequence: TGTGCCAGCAGTGAAGGAAGCGACAGTACCAACTATGGCTACACCTTC. Protein product: CASSEGSDSTNYGYTF.

The genes are TRBV9 and TRBJ1-2, with D perhaps TRBD1 (6 bases). Trimming removed 3 bases from V and 2 bases from J, with 17 bases in between. The CDR3 has 16 amino acids. Germline V gene lookup returns CDR1 SGDLS and CDR2 YYNGEE. CDR3 in amino acids: CASSGERQGRNYGYTF. In DNA form, the CDR3 reads TGTGCCAGCAGCGGAGAGCGGCAGGGGCGGAACTATGGCTACACCTTC.

In this sample, this clone turned up once. The genes are TRBV13 and TRBJ2-3, with D possibly being TRBD2 (5 bases). This CDR3 comprises 15 residues. Germline assignment: CDR1 PRHDT and CDR2 FYEKMQ (reference sequence). The ends were cut back, 5 bases at V and 3 bases at J, with 15 bases in the middle. The CDR3 DNA reads as TGTGCCAGCAGCCGGCGGGCAAGGCCGACAGATACGCAGTATTTT. Amino acids: CASSRRARPTDTQYF.

The V call is TRBV29-1, the J call TRBJ1-3; D possibly corresponds to TRBD1 (6 bases). Germline V gene lookup returns CDR1 SQVTM and CDR2 ANQGSEA. The CDR3 loop spans 16 amino acids. The V end was cut by 0 bases, the J end by 2 bases, with 14 bases between. The CDR3 nucleotides read TGCAGCGTTGAAGAGCCTAAGTCAGGGGCTGGAAACACCATATATTTT. Translated, it gives CSVEEPKSGAGNTIYF.

The gene calls are TRBV28 and TRBJ1-5; D is possibly TRBD1 (5 bases). The CDR3 runs to 15 residues. The V gene lost 6 bases and the J gene lost 0 bases, with 12 bases spanning the gap. Germline-derived CDR1 and CDR2 are MDHEN and SYDVKM. The CDR3: CASSHDRSSNQPQHF. CDR3 sequence (DNA): TGTGCCAGCAGCCACGACAGAAGTAGCAATCAGCCCCAGCATTTT.

The chain carries TRBV7-2 and TRBJ2-7; a possible D gene is TRBD2 (6 bases). V dropped 3 bases and J dropped 3 bases, with 15 bases sitting between them. Germline values: CDR1 SGHTA, CDR2 FQGNSA. This CDR3 has 15 amino acids. This CDR3 reads CASSFGGNDHYEQYF. The DNA for the CDR3 is TGTGCCAGCAGCTTTGGCGGGAACGATCACTACGAGCAGTACTTC.

The genes are TRBV27 and TRBJ1-1; D remains unclear. The CDR3 runs to 16 residues. Germline loops: CDR1 MNHEY, CDR2 SMNVEV (reference sequence). The germline V and J ends were trimmed by 1 base and 2 bases, with 14 bases remaining between them. The CDR3 protein is CASSLWGGNLNTEAFF. The CDR3 coding sequence is TGTGCCAGCAGTTTATGGGGAGGGAACCTTAACACTGAAGCTTTCTTT.

V gene TRBV28 combines with J gene TRBJ2-2; no definite D call. Germline V gene lookup returns CDR1 MDHEN and CDR2 SYDVKM. CDR3 length: 12 residues. V was cut by 5 bases and J by 3 bases, with 4 bases left in between. The DNA for the CDR3 is TGTGCCAGCAGTCTATACACCGGGGAGCTGTTTTTT. Translated: CASSLYTGELFF.

The rearrangement links TRBV6-4 to TRBJ2-5, with D perhaps assigned TRBD1 or TRBD2 (6 bases each). CDR3 length: 15 amino acids. V was pared by 3 bases and J by 4 bases, with 15 bases between. CDR1 and CDR2 (germline): MRHNA, SNTAGT. The DNA for the CDR3 is TGTGCCAGCAGTGAAATGGGGGGACAAGGAGAGACCCAGTACTTC. It translates to CASSEMGGQGETQYF.

The chain carries TRBV6-4 and TRBJ1-2; unclear D gene. Germline CDR1 reads MRHNA; CDR2 reads SNTAGT. Trimming left V 2 bases short and J 8 bases short, with 18 bases between. CDR3 length: 15 amino acids. CDR3 DNA sequence: TGTGCCAGCAGTGACCCGAAGCCCGAGGGTGTGGGCTACACCTTC. Its protein is CASSDPKPEGVGYTF.

This chain joins TRBV6-1 and TRBJ2-3, with 9 bases aligning to TRBD1. The CDR3 has 15 residues. The V gene's germline CDR1 is MNHNS and CDR2 SASEGT. V was pared by 2 bases and J by 5 bases, with 5 bases of the junction left unmatched. The chain's CDR3 is CASSETSDRGDTQYF. For the CDR3, the DNA is TGTGCCAGCAGTGAAACGTCGGACAGGGGAGATACGCAGTATTTT.

This clone was seen a single time. The V call is TRBV7-6, the J call TRBJ1-2, with D perhaps TRBD1 (5 bases). Germline lookup yields CDR1 SGHVS and CDR2 FNYEAQ. Trimming removed 3 bases at V and 7 bases at J, with 12 bases between. This CDR3 contains 13 residues. CDR3 sequence: CASSFARGVGYTF. CDR3 sequence (DNA): TGTGCCAGCAGCTTCGCACGAGGGGTTGGCTACACCTTC.

The rearrangement uses TRBV7-9 and TRBJ1-2; D remains ambiguous. This CDR3 has 15 residues. The V end was cut by 1 base, the J end by 6 bases, with 15 bases between. CDR1 and CDR2 (germline): SEHNR, FQNEAQ (reference sequence). The CDR3 sequence is CASSLVAGEGNGYTF. In DNA form, the CDR3 reads TGTGCCAGCAGCTTAGTGGCTGGGGAGGGAAATGGCTACACCTTC.

This chain links TRBV5-1 with TRBJ2-1, with D hard to call. The CDR3 is made up of 12 amino acids. Trimming took off 4 bases at V and 6 bases at J, with 8 bases between the two ends. The germline gives CDR1 SGHRS, CDR2 YFSETQ. CDR3 sequence: CASSKEGNEQFF. CDR3 DNA: TGCGCCAGCAGCAAGGAAGGCAATGAGCAGTTCTTC.

J is TRBJ2-2 and V is TRBV29-1, with no clear D. Per germline, CDR1 SQVTM and CDR2 ANQGSEA. V dropped 6 bases and J dropped 1 base, with 15 bases sitting between them. This CDR3 comprises 15 residues. This CDR3 reads CSVSLWPRNTGELFF. CDR3 bases: TGCAGCGTATCGCTCTGGCCGAGGAACACCGGGGAGCTGTTTTTT.

Concerning this clone itself: Other DNA sequences within the sample encode an identical CDR3. The V and J genes are TRBV6-5 and TRBJ1-3; TRBD1 matches at 7 bases. The CDR3 length is 15 residues. Germline values: CDR1 MNHEY, CDR2 SVGAGI. Trimming at V came to 4 bases and at J to 4 bases, leaving 7 bases not matched to a gene. The DNA for the CDR3 is TGTGCCAGCAGTTCCACAGGGGTGGAAGGAAACACCATATATTTT. Protein: CASSSTGVEGNTIYF.

The chain couples TRBV9 to TRBJ2-5; 9 bases are a match to TRBD2. V dropped 0 bases and J dropped 5; count of bases not matched to a gene: 8. Looked up from germline, CDR1 is SGDLS and CDR2 is YYNGEE. The CDR3 consists of 16 residues. This chain's CDR3 is CASSVEVTSGTETQYF. CDR3 nucleotide sequence: TGTGCCAGCAGCGTAGAAGTGACTAGCGGCACGGAGACCCAGTACTTC.

The V gene is TRBV11-2, the J gene TRBJ2-3; D is perhaps TRBD1 (5 bases). Per germline, CDR1 SGHAT and CDR2 FQNNGV. CDR3 size: 12 residues. V lost 3 bases, J lost 5 bases, and 6 bases lay in between. The CDR3 here is CASSFGQDTQYF. The CDR3 region has the DNA TGTGCCAGCAGCTTCGGACAAGATACGCAGTATTTT.

This chain connects TRBV11-1 to TRBJ2-5, with TRBD1 matching 7 bases. After removal of 5 bases from V and 2 bases from J, the junction contained 2 bases not matched to a gene. CDR3 size: 13 residues. CDR1 is SGHAT, CDR2 FQDESV, per germline (reference sequence). The DNA of the CDR3 is TGTGCCAGCAGCCGGACAGGTCAAGAGACCCAGTACTTC. Encoded protein: CASSRTGQETQYF.